This T cell receptor beta chain comes out of a study of blood T cell repertoires in COVID-19. Looking at the study overall: Acute-phase and convalescent COVID-19 samples originated in the United States, Italy and Spain. Sources were T cells, B-cell-depleted T cells, or PBMCs; the material itself was cDNA or gDNA.

The CDR3 totals 12 residues. The ends were cut back, 8 bases at V and 6 bases at J, with 11 bases in the middle. Per the authors' pipeline: Nucleated cell number was recorded as an estimate derived from reference gene primer amplification. Here immunoSEQ multiplex PCR was the method, and the copy in TCRdb shows in-frame clones only, minus some. Clonal size and the V and J genes are those of that table, whereas D and trimming came from the DNA. There are more than 140,000 clones in the sample; 65% to 90% occur only once, and roughly 7.2% lies in the top ten. The receptor comes from a woman in her fifties or sixties in a cohort sampled during active or convalescent COVID-19. This chain uses TRBV12-3 or TRBV12-4 with TRBJ1-3; maybe TRBD1 (6 bases). Sequencing input: peripheral blood. This chain's CDR3 is CASRQVINTIYF. The CDR3 DNA reads TGTGCCAGCCGACAGGTGATAAACACCATATATTTT.